This entry lists 8 T cell receptor beta chains sequenced from one sample in a study of response to subunit inactivated influenza vaccine (dated by TCRdb to the late 2010s). Libraries were prepared through RT-PCR. TCRdb lists the instrument as Illumina HiSeq 2500. TCRdb trimmed public reads at Q25 via fastp, called clones via MiXCR and kept in-frame beta chains. Entries that share a CDR3 protein sequence are merged under the most common genes and DNA. The sample has almost 600,000 distinct CDR3 sequences on record, less than 15% of them singletons. Approximately 10% of the sample is held by the ten biggest clonotypes. Sequencing used PBMCs from blood, obtained less than 13 days after vaccination. Receptor source: a man aged 45-65 years who received an inactivated influenza vaccine. Donor details come from another sample of the same person, matched by shared clones.

This clonotype was observed at least ten times. This sequence joins TRBV15 and TRBJ2-6; D is ambiguous. V was shortened by 1 base and J by 2 bases, with 6 bases between the two germline ends. The CDR3 extends over 15 amino acids. Germline CDR1 reads LNHNV; CDR2 reads YYDKDF (reference sequence). Here the CDR3 reads CATSRAGAGANVLTF. The CDR3 DNA reads TGTGCCACCAGCAGAGCAGGAGCTGGGGCCAACGTCCTGACTTTC.

This chain uses TRBV4-3 with TRBJ1-2; tentatively, D is TRBD1 (6 bases). Between the trimmed V and J ends, which lost 4 bases and 4 bases, there was a span of 19 bases. In germline, CDR1 is LGHNA, CDR2 YSLEER. The CDR3 is made up of 16 amino acids. In DNA form, the CDR3 reads TGCGCCAGCAGCCCGGGACTGGGTCAGGGGACCTATGGCTACACCTTC. Translation: CASSPGLGQGTYGYTF.

In its sample, this clonotype was seen many times. V is TRBV4-3 and J is TRBJ2-7, with D tentatively TRBD1 (5 bases). CDR1 and CDR2 from the germline V gene are LGHNA and YSLEER. The CDR3 loop spans 13 amino acids. The V gene lost 1 base and the J gene lost 4 bases, with 8 bases spanning the gap. CDR3 sequence: CASSQVQGYEQYF. CDR3 nucleotide sequence: TGCGCCAGCAGCCAAGTTCAGGGATACGAGCAGTACTTC.

This clonotype has only a few counts. The gene calls are TRBV4-3 and TRBJ2-3; TRBD1 agrees at 7 bases. The CDR3 runs 15 residues. Per germline, CDR1 LGHNA and CDR2 YSLEER. The trim removed 2 bases at V and 1 base at J, leaving 3 bases unmatched. The CDR3 reads CASSQRGLRTDTQYF. The CDR3, as DNA: TGCGCCAGCAGCCAAAGGGGGCTTCGCACAGATACGCAGTATTTT.

The CDR3 is CSAREKSRQETQYF. The CDR3, as DNA: TGCAGTGCTAGAGAGAAGAGTAGACAAGAGACCCAGTACTTC. The chain uses TRBV20-1 and TRBJ2-5; no clear D. Per germline, CDR1 DFQATT and CDR2 SNEGSKA (reference sequence). CDR3 length: 14 amino acids. V was trimmed by 0 bases and J by 2 bases, leaving 10 bases between them.

This rearrangement joins TRBV12-3 or TRBV12-4 to TRBJ2-7; the D gene is possibly TRBD2 (6 bases). V shed 4 bases and J shed 4 bases, with 14 bases lying between them. There are 14 residues in the CDR3. CDR3 sequence reads: CASSSGAVYYEQYF. CDR3 DNA sequence: TGTGCCAGCAGTTCGGGAGCCGTTTATTACGAGCAGTACTTC.

The genes are TRBV12-3 or TRBV12-4 and TRBJ2-1; 10 positions agree with TRBD2. V lost 6 bases to trimming and J lost 6 bases; unmatched junction nucleotides: 8. The length of the CDR3 is 15 residues. DNA for the CDR3: TGTGCCAGCAGCCCCCTGGGACTAGCGCGCAATGAGCAGTTCTTC. Encoded protein: CASSPLGLARNEQFF.

This clonotype came up many times. The V call is TRBV5-1, the J call TRBJ1-1; 8 bases agree with TRBD1. The CDR3 loop spans 14 amino acids. Trimming removed 0 bases from V and 6 bases from J; junction bases left unmatched: 4. Germline V CDR1 and CDR2: SGHRS, YFSETQ. CDR3 loop: CASSLAGTGAEAFF. The CDR3 DNA sequence: TGCGCCAGCAGCTTGGCCGGGACAGGCGCTGAAGCTTTCTTT. The full variable domain, with the rest looked up from reference TRBV5-1 and TRBJ1-1, is KAGVTQTPRYLIKTRGQQVTLSCSPISGHRSVSWYQQTPGQGLQFLFEYFSETQRNKGNFPGRFSGRQFSNSRSEMNVSTLELGDSALYLCASSLAGTGAEAFFGQGTRLTVV.